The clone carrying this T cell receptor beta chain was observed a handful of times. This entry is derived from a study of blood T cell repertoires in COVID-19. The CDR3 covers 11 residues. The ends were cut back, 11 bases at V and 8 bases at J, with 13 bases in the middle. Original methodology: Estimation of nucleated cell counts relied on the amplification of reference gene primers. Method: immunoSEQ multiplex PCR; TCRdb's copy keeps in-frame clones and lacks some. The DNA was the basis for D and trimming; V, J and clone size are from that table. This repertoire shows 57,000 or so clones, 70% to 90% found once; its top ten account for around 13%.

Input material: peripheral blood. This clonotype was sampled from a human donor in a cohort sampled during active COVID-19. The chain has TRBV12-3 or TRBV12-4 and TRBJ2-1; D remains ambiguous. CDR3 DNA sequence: TGTGCCGGCGGCGGCGTCCATGAGCAGTTCTTC. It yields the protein CAGGGVHEQFF.